Below are 18 T cell receptor beta chains sequenced from a single sample in a study of blood T cell repertoires in COVID-19 (dated by TCRdb to 2018 to 2020). Library prep was done by the immunoSEQ multiplex PCR assay. This is the immuneACCESS table as TCRdb keeps it, with only in-frame sequences that have V and J called. A part of the clones is gone; compared with another copy, unresolved V genes explain less than half, and the rest is unexplained. The sample table contains roughly 150,000 clones; only one count was recorded for 85% to 90% of them. The ten largest clones capture about 6.5% of the sample. Sequencing used peripheral blood. These receptors were obtained from a man older than 75 with acute or convalescent COVID-19.

This clone was observed a single time. The rearrangement joins TRBV6-1 to TRBJ2-1; perhaps TRBD1 as D (5 bases). The CDR3 is 16 amino acids. CDR1 is MNHNS, CDR2 SASEGT, per germline. V was shortened by 2 bases and J by 2 bases, with 13 bases between the two germline ends. In nucleotides, the CDR3 is TGTGCCAGCAGTGAAAGGGGCAGGGTAACCTACAATGAGCAGTTCTTC. It yields the protein CASSERGRVTYNEQFF.

The rearrangement links TRBV12-5 to TRBJ2-5; 10 nucleotides match TRBD1. The germline V gene has CDR1 LGHNT and CDR2 FRNRAP. V dropped 6 bases and J dropped 4; count of bases not matched to a gene: 8. This CDR3 contains 15 residues. Written as DNA, the CDR3 is TGTGCTAGTGGGGGGACAGGGGAGTTGGGAGAGACCCAGTACTTC. Protein sequence: CASGGTGELGETQYF.

The rearrangement joins TRBV24-1 to TRBJ2-5; D unresolved. The length of the CDR3 is 14 residues. V dropped 1 base and J dropped 2 bases, with 7 bases sitting between them. Germline assignment: CDR1 KGHDR and CDR2 SFDVKD. Here the CDR3 DNA reads TGTGCCACCAGTGATTTCCCACAGCAAGAGACCCAGTACTTC. It codes for CATSDFPQQETQYF.

This clone has a single count. This chain joins TRBV6-5 and TRBJ2-5; 10 nucleotides line up with TRBD2. CDR3 length equals 16 residues. The germline V gene has CDR1 MNHEY and CDR2 SVGAGI. V lost 0 bases and J lost 3; bases outside the gene matches: 4. The CDR3 spells CASSYSFTSGKETQYF. CDR3 nucleotides: TGTGCCAGCAGTTACTCATTCACTAGCGGGAAAGAGACCCAGTACTTC.

This chain joins TRBV15 and TRBJ2-2, with D uncertain. Looked up from germline, CDR1 is LNHNV and CDR2 is YYDKDF (reference sequence). This CDR3 is built from 14 residues. With 0 bases removed from V and 8 bases from J, the gap between germline ends came to 10 bases. The chain's CDR3 is CATSRDAIEGELFF. The CDR3 region has the DNA TGTGCCACCAGCAGAGACGCTATCGAAGGGGAGCTGTTTTTT.

Here the CDR3 reads CASSSPVSRYSYNEQFF. CDR3 DNA: TGTGCCAGCAGCTCCCCCGTGTCGCGGTACTCCTACAATGAGCAGTTCTTC. V usage is TRBV5-8 and J usage is TRBJ2-1, with D unclear. The CDR3 sequence is 17 residues long. V lost 3 bases and J lost 0, with 16 bases in between. Germline assignment: CDR1 SGHTS and CDR2 YDEGEE.

This sequence joins TRBV27 and TRBJ2-7, with TRBD2 as a possible D gene (7 bases). V was trimmed by 8 bases and J by 3 bases, leaving 17 bases between them. Germline V gives CDR1 MNHEY, CDR2 SMNVEV (reference sequence). This CDR3 is built from 14 residues. This chain's CDR3 is CASGSPGGLYEQYF. CDR3 bases: TGTGCCAGCGGAAGCCCGGGGGGCCTCTACGAGCAGTACTTC.

This clone was observed a single time. The J gene is TRBJ2-7, the V gene TRBV29-1; 9 nucleotides line up with TRBD1. The CDR3 extends over 13 amino acids. Germline lookup yields CDR1 SQVTM and CDR2 ANQGSEA. Trimming cost V 6 bases and J 3 bases; bases outside gene matches: 6. The CDR3 DNA sequence: TGCAGCGTGCTGGACAGGGGCCTCTACGAGCAGTACTTC. It encodes CSVLDRGLYEQYF.

The chain couples TRBV3-1 (or the pseudogene TRBV3-2) to TRBJ1-1; TRBD1 matches 11 bases. CDR1 and CDR2 from the germline V gene are LGHDT and YNNKEL (reference sequence). The length of the CDR3 is 17 residues. Trimming cost V 3 bases and J 4 bases; bases outside gene matches: 10. The CDR3 is CASSHGTGGKGVTEAFF. In DNA, the CDR3 is TGTGCCAGCAGCCACGGGACAGGGGGTAAGGGAGTCACTGAAGCTTTCTTT.

The V call is TRBV19, the J call TRBJ2-4; 8 positions match TRBD2. CDR1 is LNHDA, CDR2 SQIVND, per germline (reference sequence). This CDR3 region has 17 residues. With V trimmed by 1 base and J by 0 bases, 5 bases remained unmatched. In DNA form, the CDR3 reads TGTGCCAGTAGTATAGCCGGACTAGCACTAGCCAAAAACATTCAGTACTTC. It yields the protein CASSIAGLALAKNIQYF.

The rearrangement joins TRBV11-2 to TRBJ2-1; 7 nucleotides line up with TRBD1. Germline V gene sequence: CDR1 SGHAT, CDR2 FQNNGV. V shed 6 bases and J 4 bases; nucleotides not matched to a gene: 6. This CDR3 is 14 amino acids long. In DNA form, the CDR3 reads TGTGCCAGCAGAAACCCGGGACAGTACAATGAGCAGTTCTTC. Protein: CASRNPGQYNEQFF.

This clone was counted only a few times. This chain uses TRBV6-1 with TRBJ2-7; D is perhaps TRBD1 (7 bases). Germline CDR1 reads MNHNS; CDR2 reads SASEGT. V was shortened by 2 bases and J by 2 bases, with 19 bases between the two germline ends. The CDR3 extends over 17 amino acids. CDR3 coding DNA: TGTGCCAGCAGTGAATATTCCCGGCAGGGGGGCCCCTACGAGCAGTACTTC. This codes for CASSEYSRQGGPYEQYF.

CDR3 DNA: TGTGCCAGCAGCCAAAAGTATACTGCATCACCCCTCCACTTT. This encodes CASSQKYTASPLHF. The chain has TRBV3-1 (or the pseudogene TRBV3-2) and TRBJ1-6; D remains ambiguous. V lost 2 bases and J 10 bases, leaving 12 bases between the germline ends. The germline V gene encodes CDR1 LGHDT and CDR2 YNNKEL (reference sequence). The CDR3 has 14 amino acids.

V usage is TRBV24-1 and J usage is TRBJ2-2; 12 bases agree with TRBD1. The CDR3 length is 20 residues. Unmatched junction bases numbered 12, after V lost 5 bases and J lost 0 bases. Per the germline V gene, CDR1 is KGHDR and CDR2 is SFDVKD. CDR3 in DNA: TGTGCCACCAGTGGGAAGTACGGGACAGGGGGCTTTCCGAACACCGGGGAGCTGTTTTTT. Its protein is CATSGKYGTGGFPNTGELFF.

This chain links TRBV11-2 with TRBJ1-1; D not resolved. There are 13 residues in the CDR3. From germline, CDR1 is SGHAT and CDR2 FQNNGV. V was clipped by 5 bases and J by 7 bases, with 14 bases between them. CDR3 nucleotide sequence: TGTGCCAGCAGCGAAAGACGGGCGGGTGAAGCTTTCTTT. Amino acids: CASSERRAGEAFF.

The chain is built from TRBV5-1 and TRBJ2-1; 11 bases map to TRBD2. CDR3 length: 16 amino acids. The V and J ends lost 4 bases and 5 bases, in that order; junction bases with no gene match: 8. Per the germline V gene, CDR1 is SGHRS and CDR2 is YFSETQ. As DNA, the CDR3 is TGCGCCAGCAGCCTCCGACTAGCGGGACCTAACAATGAGCAGTTCTTC. It translates to CASSLRLAGPNNEQFF.

The chain is built from TRBV4-1 and TRBJ2-5, with TRBD2 identical over 7 bases. This CDR3 comprises 16 residues. Trimming removed 2 bases from V and 3 bases from J; junction bases left unmatched: 9. CDR1 is MGHRA and CDR2 is YSYEKL in the germline V gene. In DNA form, the CDR3 reads TGCGCCAGCAGCCAACGGGGCCACAGCGGGGAAGAGACCCAGTACTTC. Translated, it gives CASSQRGHSGEETQYF.

The chain carries TRBV19 and TRBJ1-5; D is undetermined. This CDR3 is 14 amino acids long. Germline loops: CDR1 LNHDA, CDR2 SQIVND (reference sequence). Between the trimmed V and J ends, which lost 6 bases and 2 bases, there was a span of 11 bases. The CDR3 DNA reads TGTGCCAGTAGGGCTCAGGAGGGCAATCAGCCCCAGCATTTT. The encoded protein is CASRAQEGNQPQHF.